This T cell receptor (beta chain) was obtained from a study of blood T cell repertoires in COVID-19. Study context: Researchers got acute and convalescent COVID-19 samples from the United States, Italy and Spain. PBMCs, B-cell-depleted T cells, or T cells were the source of the cDNA or gDNA that made up the material.

Germline lookup yields CDR1 LNHDA and CDR2 SQIVND (reference sequence). Trimming pared 2 bases from V and 2 bases from J, leaving 6 bases between. The CDR3 is made up of 13 amino acids. Authors' methods: From reference gene primer amplification, estimates of nucleated cell counts were derived. The data were produced by immunoSEQ multiplex PCR, yet TCRdb's version contains in-frame clones alone and is incomplete. Clonal size and the V and J genes are those of that table, whereas D and trimming came from the DNA. The sample has 35,000 to 50,000 clones; around 91% are singletons. The sequencing input was peripheral blood. The gene calls are TRBV19 and TRBJ1-1; D is ambiguous. This clonotype was sampled from a man in his fifties with active COVID-19. CDR3 in DNA: TGTGCCAGTAGTATATATGTAAACACTGAAGCTTTCTTT. Amino acids: CASSIYVNTEAFF.